The 26 T cell receptor beta chains listed next were all sequenced from one sample in a study of identical twins (dated by TCRdb to 2015 to 2016). Library preparation used 5' RACE. Sequenced using an Illumina HiSeq 2000. TCRdb handled the public reads itself, with Q25 trimming in fastp and clone calling in MiXCR, and kept productive beta chains. For every CDR3 protein sequence, its rows merge into one entry that carries the most common genes and DNA. The sample table shows hundreds of thousands of distinct CDR3 sequences, and 20% to 25% are seen once. 2.9% of the sample rests with the top ten. These data were likewise used in another study, on T cells expressing NK-cell markers.

Sequencing was carried out using CD4+ T cells sorted from blood. These receptors all come from a woman between 18 and 29 years old in good health.

The chain joins TRBV6-2 or TRBV6-3 to TRBJ2-1, with 7 bases aligning to TRBD2. This CDR3 spans 14 amino acids. After removal of 8 bases from V and 3 bases from J, the junction contained 7 bases not matched to a gene. CDR1 and CDR2 from the germline V gene are MNHEY and SVGEGT. This CDR3 is CASRGAGLYNEQFF. As DNA, the CDR3 is TGTGCCAGCCGGGGAGCGGGACTCTACAATGAGCAGTTCTTC.

This chain joins TRBV9 and TRBJ2-2, with D perhaps TRBD1 (6 bases). Germline V gives CDR1 SGDLS, CDR2 YYNGEE. There are 16 residues in the CDR3. Trimming shortened V by 5 bases and J by 4 bases, and 18 bases separated the two germline ends. The CDR3 nucleotides read TGTGCCAGCAGTCCCGACCATCGGACAGCCACCGGGGAGCTGTTTTTT. Encoded protein: CASSPDHRTATGELFF.

This sequence joins TRBV7-8 and TRBJ2-2, with 7 bases aligning to TRBD2. Trimming took 0 bases from V and 6 from J; bases not matched to a gene: 1. Germline V lookup: CDR1 SGHVS, CDR2 FQNEAQ. The CDR3 spans 14 residues. The DNA for the CDR3 is TGTGCCAGCAGCTTAGCGGGGAGGGCCGGGGAGCTGTTTTTT. Translating it yields CASSLAGRAGELFF.

The CDR3 nucleotides read TGTGCCAGCAGCTCCCGGCAAGGGGCGAGTACTGAAGCTTTCTTT. The encoded protein is CASSSRQGASTEAFF. The chain employs TRBV7-9 and TRBJ1-1, with D perhaps TRBD1 (5 bases). The V and J ends lost 4 bases and 5 bases respectively, with 17 bases between them. Germline V gene data show CDR1 as SEHNR and CDR2 as FQNEAQ (reference sequence). The CDR3 extends over 15 amino acids.

The chain recombines TRBV27 with TRBJ2-7; no clear D gene. Per germline, CDR1 MNHEY and CDR2 SMNVEV (reference sequence). The CDR3 runs to 13 residues. Deletions cut 2 bases from V and 6 bases from J, with 11 bases between. DNA for the CDR3: TGTGCCAGCAGTTTAAAATATCAGTTCGAGCAGTACTTC. It specifies CASSLKYQFEQYF.

This chain links TRBV18 with TRBJ1-1, with D unresolved. The CDR3 runs 13 residues. CDR1 is KGHSH, CDR2 LQKENI, per germline. The V and J ends lost 6 bases and 5 bases respectively, with 13 bases between them. The CDR3 sequence: CASSPGQSTEAFF. The DNA for the CDR3 is TGTGCCAGCTCCCCCGGTCAGTCGACTGAAGCTTTCTTT. Filled out from reference TRBV18 and TRBJ1-1, the complete variable domain reads NAGVMQNPRHLVRRRGQEARLRCSPMKGHSHVYWYRQLPEEGLKFMVYLQKENIIDESGMPKERFSAEFPKEGPSILRIQQVVRGDSAAYFCASSPGQSTEAFFGQGTRLTVV.

This clonotype occurred a few times. The rearrangement joins TRBV18 to TRBJ2-7, with 9 bases aligning to TRBD2. The V and J ends lost 2 bases and 5 bases, in that order; junction bases with no gene match: 4. The germline CDR1 and CDR2 sequences are KGHSH and LQKENI. The CDR3 consists of 14 residues. CDR3 sequence (DNA): TGTGCCAGCTCACCAAGCGGGGGGCCCCACGAGCAGTACTTC. Translation: CASSPSGGPHEQYF.

A few counts support this clonotype. The chain is built from TRBV6-1 and TRBJ2-1; D is undetermined. From germline, CDR1 is MNHNS and CDR2 SASEGT. Deletions cut 1 base from V and 3 bases from J, with 19 bases between. CDR3 length: 18 amino acids. This chain's CDR3 is CASSEGIGAVRLYNEQFF. CDR3 nucleotides: TGTGCCAGCAGTGAAGGTATTGGTGCCGTTCGACTCTACAATGAGCAGTTCTTC.

The chain links TRBV12-3 or TRBV12-4 to TRBJ2-7, with 8 bases lining up with TRBD1. V shed 3 bases, J shed 4 bases, and the junction held 5 bases outside the gene matches. The CDR3 length is 14 residues. CDR3 amino acids: CASSFRTGPYEQYF. DNA for the CDR3: TGTGCCAGCAGTTTCCGGACAGGGCCTTACGAGCAGTACTTC.

The chain links TRBV29-1 to TRBJ2-7; TRBD2 matches at 7 bases. V dropped 7 bases and J dropped 6; count of bases not matched to a gene: 15. The CDR3 runs to 14 residues. Germline CDR1 and CDR2: SQVTM and ANQGSEA. The CDR3 DNA reads as TGCAGCGCCGGGGGGACTCGGGCCCCCGGCGAGCAGTACTTC. Translating it yields CSAGGTRAPGEQYF.

This clonotype was counted only a few times. The J gene is TRBJ2-2, the V gene TRBV4-3; possibly TRBD2 for D (5 bases). With 7 bases removed from V and 4 bases from J, the gap between germline ends came to 13 bases. The CDR3 sequence is 14 residues long. Germline V gene lookup returns CDR1 LGHNA and CDR2 YSLEER. The CDR3 is CASTLRAGTGELFF. DNA of the CDR3: TGCGCCAGCACCCTTCGGGCGGGCACCGGGGAGCTGTTTTTT.

There are a few counts of this clonotype. The chain employs TRBV20-1 and TRBJ2-5, with a weak D call TRBD2 (5 bases). V was clipped by 6 bases and J by 0 bases, with 11 bases between them. Germline CDR1 DFQATT, CDR2 SNEGSKA (reference sequence). This CDR3 has 13 amino acids. The CDR3 region is CSASGLDQETQYF. CDR3 sequence (DNA): TGCAGTGCCTCCGGACTGGACCAAGAGACCCAGTACTTC.

In this sample, this clonotype turned up a few times. The rearrangement joins TRBV2 to TRBJ1-1, with D uncertain. Germline V gene lookup returns CDR1 SNHLY and CDR2 FYNNEI. This CDR3 is built from 13 residues. V shed 7 bases and J shed 5 bases, with 14 bases lying between them. The CDR3 here is CASNGGLRTEAFF. CDR3 nucleotides: TGTGCCAGCAACGGCGGCCTTCGGACTGAAGCTTTCTTT.

There are a few counts of this clonotype. This chain links TRBV7-8 with TRBJ2-7; D is uncertain. The CDR3 is made up of 12 amino acids. V lost 5 bases to trimming and J lost 7 bases, with 12 bases between them. Germline V gene sequence: CDR1 SGHVS, CDR2 FQNEAQ. For the CDR3, the DNA is TGTGCCAGCAGCCCCCAAGGGCCTGAGCAGTACTTC. Residues: CASSPQGPEQYF.

V gene TRBV2 combines with J gene TRBJ1-1; D might be TRBD1 (6 bases). The length of the CDR3 is 14 residues. Trimming stripped 4 bases from V and 3 bases from J, with 12 bases between. The germline CDR1 and CDR2 sequences are SNHLY and FYNNEI. CDR3 sequence: CASSVRGADTEAFF. The DNA of the CDR3 is TGTGCCAGCAGTGTTCGGGGGGCGGACACTGAAGCTTTCTTT.

A few counts support this clonotype. The V and J genes are TRBV29-1 and TRBJ2-1, with TRBD2 matching 9 bases. This CDR3 is built from 13 residues. The junction had 5 bases not matched to a gene; V was cut back by 5 bases and J by 6 bases. CDR1 and CDR2 (germline): SQVTM, ANQGSEA. CDR3 in DNA: TGCAGCGTTCTAGCGGGAAGTTTCAATGAGCAGTTCTTC. Protein: CSVLAGSFNEQFF.

This clonotype was detected ten times or more. The chain combines TRBV12-3 or TRBV12-4 with TRBJ1-5; TRBD1 might be the D (5 bases). The CDR3 contains 13 residues. The germline V and J ends were trimmed by 7 bases and 6 bases, with 13 bases remaining between them. The CDR3, as DNA: TGTGCCAGCACCCTGGGGGGGTCTCAGCCCCAGCATTTT. Translated: CASTLGGSQPQHF.

The CDR3: CASSVGTYNNEQFF. DNA for the CDR3: TGCGCCAGCAGCGTCGGGACATACAACAATGAGCAGTTCTTC. V gene TRBV5-1 combines with J gene TRBJ2-1, with TRBD1 as a possible D gene (6 bases). V lost 4 bases and J 5 bases, leaving 13 bases between the germline ends. Germline V gene lookup returns CDR1 SGHRS and CDR2 YFSETQ. CDR3 length: 14 residues.

This clonotype was seen more than once but under ten times. V usage is TRBV29-1 and J usage is TRBJ1-1; TRBD1 is a possible D gene (5 bases). Germline V gene lookup returns CDR1 SQVTM and CDR2 ANQGSEA. V was pared by 8 bases and J by 4 bases, with 11 bases between. The CDR3 has 11 amino acids. CDR3 DNA sequence: TGCAGCTCGTCGACAGCCACTGAAGCTTTCTTT. Its protein is CSSSTATEAFF. The full variable domain, with the rest looked up from reference TRBV29-1 and TRBJ1-1, is SAVISQKPSRDICQRGTSLTIQCQVDSQVTMMFWYRQQPGQSLTLIATANQGSEATYESGFVIDKFPISRPNLTFSTLTVSNMSPEDSSIYLCSSSTATEAFFGQGTRLTVV.

The V and J genes are TRBV10-3 and TRBJ2-7; a possible D gene is TRBD1 (5 bases). Between the trimmed V and J ends, which lost 0 bases and 5 bases, there was a span of 11 bases. Germline CDR1 and CDR2: ENHRY and SYGVKD. CDR3 size: 14 residues. The CDR3 is CAISESQGPHEQYF. The CDR3 DNA reads as TGTGCCATCAGTGAGTCGCAGGGTCCCCACGAGCAGTACTTC.

This chain connects TRBV5-5 to TRBJ2-1, with TRBD2 identical over 9 bases. The length of the CDR3 is 14 residues. After removal of 2 bases from V and 6 bases from J, the junction contained 3 bases not matched to a gene. Looked up from germline, CDR1 is SGHKS and CDR2 is YYEKEE (reference sequence). This chain's CDR3 is CASSFGGGVNEQFF. CDR3 coding DNA: TGTGCCAGCAGCTTCGGCGGGGGGGTCAATGAGCAGTTCTTC. Looking up the rest from reference TRBV5-5 and TRBJ2-1 gives the full variable domain: DAGVTQSPTHLIKTRGQQVTLRCSPISGHKSVSWYQQVLGQGPQFIFQYYEKEERGRGNFPDRFSARQFPNYSSELNVNALLLGDSALYLCASSFGGGVNEQFFGPGTRLTVL.

This clonotype occurred many times. V usage is TRBV6-2 or TRBV6-3 and J usage is TRBJ2-1; perhaps D is TRBD1 or TRBD2 (5 bases each). V was trimmed by 6 bases and J by 9 bases, leaving 12 bases between them. The CDR3 consists of 12 residues. CDR1 MNHEY and CDR2 SVGEGT come from the germline V gene. This CDR3 is CASRGLGTEQFF. Here the CDR3 DNA reads TGTGCCAGCAGGGGGTTAGGGACTGAGCAGTTCTTC.

CDR3 sequence reads: CASSLPTVQQYF. In nucleotides, the CDR3 is TGTGCCAGCTCACTACCCACGGTTCAGCAGTACTTC. V gene TRBV18 combines with J gene TRBJ2-7; D unresolved. Per the germline V gene, CDR1 is KGHSH and CDR2 is LQKENI. The V gene lost 4 bases and the J gene lost 8 bases, with 12 bases spanning the gap. This CDR3 is built from 12 residues.

This clonotype occurred many times. The rearrangement joins TRBV5-1 to TRBJ2-1; TRBD2 aligns across 11 bases. The CDR3 length is 17 residues. The trim removed 5 bases at V and 4 bases at J, leaving 11 bases unmatched. Germline loops: CDR1 SGHRS, CDR2 YFSETQ. CDR3 DNA sequence: TGCGCCAGCAGACCTATTAGCGGGAGGGCGGTATACAATGAGCAGTTCTTC. Amino acid sequence: CASRPISGRAVYNEQFF.

The gene calls are TRBV12-3 or TRBV12-4 and TRBJ2-5, with D perhaps matching TRBD1 (5 bases). The CDR3 length is 13 residues. Trimming left V 4 bases short and J 1 base short, with 7 bases between. The CDR3 reads CASSSRAQETQYF. CDR3 nucleotides: TGTGCCAGCAGTTCCAGGGCCCAAGAGACCCAGTACTTC.

This clonotype was detected a few times. This rearrangement joins TRBV29-1 to TRBJ2-7; D might be TRBD1 or TRBD2, each matching 6 bases. The length of the CDR3 is 12 residues. From germline, CDR1 is SQVTM and CDR2 ANQGSEA. With 6 bases removed from V and 1 base from J, the gap between germline ends came to 10 bases. CDR3 in DNA: TGCAGCGTACAGGGACTTTCCTACGAGCAGTACTTC. It translates to CSVQGLSYEQYF.